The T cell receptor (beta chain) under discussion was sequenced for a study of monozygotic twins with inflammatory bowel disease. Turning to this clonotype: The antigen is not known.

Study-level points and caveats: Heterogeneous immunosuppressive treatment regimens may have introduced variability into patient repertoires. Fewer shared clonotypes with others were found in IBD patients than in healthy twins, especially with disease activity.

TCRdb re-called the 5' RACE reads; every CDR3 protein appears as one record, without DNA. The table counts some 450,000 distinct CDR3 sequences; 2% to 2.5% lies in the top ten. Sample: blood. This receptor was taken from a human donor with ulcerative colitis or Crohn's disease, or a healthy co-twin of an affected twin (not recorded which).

The chain's CDR3 is CASSSIATGHTEAFF. V usage is TRBV7-9 and J usage is TRBJ1-1; without DNA, the TCRdb call of TRBD1 cannot be checked. The germline V gene encodes CDR1 SEHNR and CDR2 FQNEAQ (reference sequence). The CDR3 loop spans 15 amino acids.